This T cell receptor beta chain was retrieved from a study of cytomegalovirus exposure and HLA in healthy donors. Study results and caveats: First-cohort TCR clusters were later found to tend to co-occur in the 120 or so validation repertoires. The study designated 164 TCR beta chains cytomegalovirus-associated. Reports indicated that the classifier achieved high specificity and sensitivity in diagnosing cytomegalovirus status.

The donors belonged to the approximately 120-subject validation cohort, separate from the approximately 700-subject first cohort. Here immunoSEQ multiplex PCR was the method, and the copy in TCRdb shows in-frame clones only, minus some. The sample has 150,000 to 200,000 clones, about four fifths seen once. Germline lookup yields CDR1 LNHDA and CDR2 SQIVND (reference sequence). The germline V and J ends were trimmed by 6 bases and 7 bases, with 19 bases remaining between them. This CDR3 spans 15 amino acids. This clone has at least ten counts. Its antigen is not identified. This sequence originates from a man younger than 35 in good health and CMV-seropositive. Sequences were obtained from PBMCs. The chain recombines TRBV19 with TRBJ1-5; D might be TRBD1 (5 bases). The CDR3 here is CASSPTGGSGQPQHF. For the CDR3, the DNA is TGTGCCAGTAGCCCGACTGGGGGGAGCGGACAGCCCCAGCATTTT. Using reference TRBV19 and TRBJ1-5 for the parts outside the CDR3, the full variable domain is DGGITQSPKYLFRKEGQNVTLSCEQNLNHDAMYWYRQDPGQGLRLIYYSQIVNDFQKGDIAEGYSVSREKKESFPLTVTSAQKNPTAFYLCASSPTGGSGQPQHFGDGTRLSIL.